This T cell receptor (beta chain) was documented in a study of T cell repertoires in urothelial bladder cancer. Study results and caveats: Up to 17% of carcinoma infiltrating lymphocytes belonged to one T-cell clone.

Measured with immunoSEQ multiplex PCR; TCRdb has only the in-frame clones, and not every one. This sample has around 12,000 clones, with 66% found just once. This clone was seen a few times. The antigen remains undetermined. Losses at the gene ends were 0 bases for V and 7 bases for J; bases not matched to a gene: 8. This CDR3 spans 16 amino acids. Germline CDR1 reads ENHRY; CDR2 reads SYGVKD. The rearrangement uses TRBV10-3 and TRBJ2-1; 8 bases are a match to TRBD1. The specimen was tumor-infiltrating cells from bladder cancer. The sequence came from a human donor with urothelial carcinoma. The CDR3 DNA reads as TGTGCCATCAGTGAGTCGGGTGGACAGGGACGAAATGAGCAGTTCTTC. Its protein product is CAISESGGQGRNEQFF.